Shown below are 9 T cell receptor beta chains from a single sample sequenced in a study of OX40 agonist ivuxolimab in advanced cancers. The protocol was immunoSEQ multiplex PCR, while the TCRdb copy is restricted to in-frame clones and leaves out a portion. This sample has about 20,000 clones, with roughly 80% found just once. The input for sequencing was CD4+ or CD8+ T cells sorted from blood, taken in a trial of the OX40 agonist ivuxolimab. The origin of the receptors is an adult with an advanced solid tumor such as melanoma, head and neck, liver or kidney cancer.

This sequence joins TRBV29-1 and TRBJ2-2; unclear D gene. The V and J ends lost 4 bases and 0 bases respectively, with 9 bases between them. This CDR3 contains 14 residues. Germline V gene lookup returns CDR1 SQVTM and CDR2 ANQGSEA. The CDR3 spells CSVARSANTGELFF. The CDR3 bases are TGCAGCGTTGCCCGCAGCGCGAACACCGGGGAGCTGTTTTTT.

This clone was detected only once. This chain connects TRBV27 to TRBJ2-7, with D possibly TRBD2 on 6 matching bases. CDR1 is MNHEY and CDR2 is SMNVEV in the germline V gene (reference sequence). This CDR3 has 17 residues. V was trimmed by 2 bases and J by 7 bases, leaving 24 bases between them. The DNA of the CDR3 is TGTGCCAGCAGTTTAGTCATGGAGGGGTTTGGGGGACGGGAGCAGTACTTC. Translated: CASSLVMEGFGGREQYF.

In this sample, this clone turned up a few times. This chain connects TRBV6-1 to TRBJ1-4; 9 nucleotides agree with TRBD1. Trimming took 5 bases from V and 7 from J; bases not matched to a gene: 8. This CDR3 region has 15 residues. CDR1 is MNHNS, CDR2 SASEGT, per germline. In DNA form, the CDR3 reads TGTGCCAGCAGTATCTCGACAGGGGGGGGTGAAAAACTGTTTTTT. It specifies CASSISTGGGEKLFF.

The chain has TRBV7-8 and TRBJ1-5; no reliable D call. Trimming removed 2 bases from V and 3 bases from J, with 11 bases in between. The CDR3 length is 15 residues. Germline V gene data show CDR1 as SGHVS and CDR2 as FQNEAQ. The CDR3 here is CASSLKLSANQPQHF. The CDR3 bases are TGTGCCAGCAGCTTAAAGTTGTCAGCCAATCAGCCCCAGCATTTT.

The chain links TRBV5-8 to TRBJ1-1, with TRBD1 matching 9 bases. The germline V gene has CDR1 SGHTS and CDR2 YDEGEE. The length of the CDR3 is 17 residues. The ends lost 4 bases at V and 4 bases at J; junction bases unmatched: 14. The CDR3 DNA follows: TGTGCCAGCAGCCCCTGGGGGACAGGGTGGGGGAGCACTGAAGCTTTCTTT. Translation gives CASSPWGTGWGSTEAFF.

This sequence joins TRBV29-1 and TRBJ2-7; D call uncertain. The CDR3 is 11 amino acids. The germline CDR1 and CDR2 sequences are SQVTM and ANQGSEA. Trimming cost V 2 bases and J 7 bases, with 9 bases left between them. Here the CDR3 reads CSVESRSEQYF. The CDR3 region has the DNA TGCAGCGTTGAAAGCCGATCTGAGCAGTACTTC.

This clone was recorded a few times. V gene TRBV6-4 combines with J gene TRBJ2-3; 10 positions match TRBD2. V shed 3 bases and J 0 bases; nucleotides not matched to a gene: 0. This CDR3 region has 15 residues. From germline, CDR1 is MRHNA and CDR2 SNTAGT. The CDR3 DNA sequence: TGTGCCAGCAGTGAACTAGCGGGGAGCACAGATACGCAGTATTTT. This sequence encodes CASSELAGSTDTQYF.

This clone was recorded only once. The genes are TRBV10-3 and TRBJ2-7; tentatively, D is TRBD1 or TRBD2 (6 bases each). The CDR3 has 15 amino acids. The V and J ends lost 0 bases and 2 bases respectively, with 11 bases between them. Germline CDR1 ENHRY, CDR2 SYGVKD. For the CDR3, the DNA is TGTGCCATCAGTGAGTCAACGGGGGCGGCCTACGAGCAGTACTTC. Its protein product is CAISESTGAAYEQYF.

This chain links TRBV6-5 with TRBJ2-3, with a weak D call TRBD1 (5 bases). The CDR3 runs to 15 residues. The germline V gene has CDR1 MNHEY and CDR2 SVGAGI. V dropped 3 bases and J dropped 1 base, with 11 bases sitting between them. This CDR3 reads CASSYGASGTDTQYF. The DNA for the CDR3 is TGTGCCAGCAGTTATGGGGCGTCGGGCACAGATACGCAGTATTTT.